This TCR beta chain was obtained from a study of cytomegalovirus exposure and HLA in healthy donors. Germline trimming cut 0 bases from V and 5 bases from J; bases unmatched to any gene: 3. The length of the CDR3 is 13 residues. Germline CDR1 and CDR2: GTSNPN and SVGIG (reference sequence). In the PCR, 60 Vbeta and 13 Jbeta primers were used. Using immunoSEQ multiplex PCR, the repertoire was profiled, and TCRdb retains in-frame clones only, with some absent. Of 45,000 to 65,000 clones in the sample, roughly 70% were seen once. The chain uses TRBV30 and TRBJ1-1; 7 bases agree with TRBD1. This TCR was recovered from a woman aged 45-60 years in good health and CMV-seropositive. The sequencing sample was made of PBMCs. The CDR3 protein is CAWSVQGPTEAFF. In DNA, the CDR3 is TGTGCCTGGAGTGTACAGGGGCCGACTGAAGCTTTCTTT. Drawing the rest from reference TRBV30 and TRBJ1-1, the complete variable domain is SQTIHQWPATLVQPVGSPLSLECTVEGTSNPNLYWYRQAAGRGLQLLFYSVGIGQISSEVPQNLSASRPQDRQFILSSKKLLLSDSGFYLCAWSVQGPTEAFFGQGTRLTVV.